These T cell receptor beta chains were read from a single sample in a study of blood T cell repertoires in COVID-19. Sequencing was performed with immunoSEQ multiplex PCR; in TCRdb, only in-frame clones are kept and a portion is missing. The sample lists about 190,000 clones, roughly 84% occurring once. Sequencing was done on a sample of peripheral blood. The receptors were gathered from a middle-aged woman who had recovered from COVID-19. CDR3s include the opening cysteine and the closing phenylalanine or tryptophan. D genes are given only for firm matches. Clone sizes are given selectively: once, few, many, or a class where the clone is expanded.

v_gene: TRBV6-1; j_gene: TRBJ2-2; abundance: NA; d_gene: NA; CDR3nt: TGTGCCAGCAGTGAATGGGCAGGCGTTACCGGGGAGCTGTTTTTT; CDR3aa: CASSEWAGVTGELFF
v_gene: TRBV19; j_gene: TRBJ2-7; abundance: NA; d_gene: NA; CDR3nt: TGTGCCAGTAGTGTAAGCGGGCTCTCCTACGAGCAGTACTTC; CDR3aa: CASSVSGLSYEQYF
v_gene: TRBV6-2/TRBV6-3; j_gene: TRBJ2-4; abundance: NA; d_gene: TRBD2; CDR3nt: TGTGCCAGCAGTTACCCGACTAGCGGGATACAGGCGAACATTCAGTACTTC; CDR3aa: CASSYPTSGIQANIQYF
v_gene: TRBV28; j_gene: TRBJ1-4; abundance: NA; d_gene: TRBD1; CDR3nt: TGTGCCAGCAGTTCCAGGCACGACACAGGGGGAACGGGTGAAAAACTGTTTTTT; CDR3aa: CASSSRHDTGGTGEKLFF
v_gene: TRBV30; j_gene: TRBJ1-4; abundance: once; d_gene: TRBD1; CDR3nt: TGTGCCTGGATCGGCAGGACAGGGGCAGAAGAAAAACTGTTTTTT; CDR3aa: CAWIGRTGAEEKLFF
v_gene: TRBV5-1; j_gene: TRBJ2-7; abundance: NA; d_gene: TRBD2; CDR3nt: TGCGCCAGCAGATCGCTCCTAGCGGGAAATCGCTCATACGAGCAGTACTTC; CDR3aa: CASRSLLAGNRSYEQYF
v_gene: TRBV4-2; j_gene: TRBJ2-3; abundance: NA; d_gene: TRBD1; CDR3nt: TGTGCCAGCAGCCGTACACAGGGGGCACGCACAGATACGCAGTATTTT; CDR3aa: CASSRTQGARTDTQYF
v_gene: TRBV9; j_gene: TRBJ2-1; abundance: NA; d_gene: NA; CDR3nt: TGTGCCAGCAGCTCCCTTAGCGTGGGGGCGAATGAGCAGTTCTTC; CDR3aa: CASSSLSVGANEQFF
v_gene: TRBV19; j_gene: TRBJ2-7; abundance: NA; d_gene: NA; CDR3nt: TGTGCCAGCTCCAAAGCCTCCGGGGGAACTTTCGAGCAGTACTTC; CDR3aa: CASSKASGGTFEQYF
v_gene: TRBV27; j_gene: TRBJ1-6; abundance: NA; d_gene: NA; CDR3nt: TGTGCCAGCAGTCCGGGGAGCTCCTATAATTCACCCCTCCACTTT; CDR3aa: CASSPGSSYNSPLHF
v_gene: TRBV28; j_gene: TRBJ1-2; abundance: NA; d_gene: TRBD1; CDR3nt: TGTGCCAGCGAACAGGGGGGTATGGATGGCTACACCTTC; CDR3aa: CASEQGGMDGYTF
v_gene: TRBV19; j_gene: TRBJ2-3; abundance: NA; d_gene: NA; CDR3nt: TGTGCCAGTAGTATACCATCGGGAGATACGCAGTATTTT; CDR3aa: CASSIPSGDTQYF
v_gene: TRBV6-1; j_gene: TRBJ2-7; abundance: NA; d_gene: NA; CDR3nt: TGTGCCAGCAGTGAAATTGGGGGGACCTACGAGCAGTACTTC; CDR3aa: CASSEIGGTYEQYF
v_gene: TRBV7-9; j_gene: TRBJ2-7; abundance: once; d_gene: TRBD2; CDR3nt: TGTGCCAGCAGCCTGGGACTAGCGGGAGACGAGCAGTACTTC; CDR3aa: CASSLGLAGDEQYF
v_gene: TRBV19; j_gene: TRBJ2-3; abundance: NA; d_gene: NA; CDR3nt: TGTGCCAGCGCCCCTTTAGCAGCTCTACCGCAGTATTTT; CDR3aa: CASAPLAALPQYF
v_gene: TRBV6-5; j_gene: TRBJ2-1; abundance: NA; d_gene: TRBD2; CDR3nt: TGTGCCAGCTCTCCCCGGGGGACTAGCGGGAGGCAGTTCTTC; CDR3aa: CASSPRGTSGRQFF
v_gene: TRBV5-1; j_gene: TRBJ2-1; abundance: NA; d_gene: TRBD2; CDR3nt: TGCGCCAGCAGCTTGGTAGGACTAGTTGACAATGAGCAGTTCTTC; CDR3aa: CASSLVGLVDNEQFF
v_gene: TRBV18; j_gene: TRBJ2-5; abundance: NA; d_gene: NA; CDR3nt: TGTGCCAGCTCACTTACTGAGGAGACCCAGTACTTC; CDR3aa: CASSLTEETQYF
v_gene: TRBV28; j_gene: TRBJ2-7; abundance: NA; d_gene: NA; CDR3nt: TGTGCCAGCAGTAAACCGGCCCAGGGGATTTACGAGCAGTACTTC; CDR3aa: CASSKPAQGIYEQYF
v_gene: TRBV28; j_gene: TRBJ1-5; abundance: many; d_gene: NA; CDR3nt: TGTGCCAGCAGACCCCAGGGAAAGAGCAATCAGCCCCAGCATTTT; CDR3aa: CASRPQGKSNQPQHF
v_gene: TRBV6-2/TRBV6-3; j_gene: TRBJ2-5; abundance: NA; d_gene: TRBD2; CDR3nt: TGTGCCAGCAGTTACCCACCGGTAGCGGGAGTACTAGAGACCCAGTACTTC; CDR3aa: CASSYPPVAGVLETQYF
v_gene: TRBV4-2; j_gene: TRBJ2-1; abundance: NA; d_gene: TRBD2; CDR3nt: TGTGCCAGCAGCCAACCTACTAGCGGCCCCCGTGGGGATGAGCAGTTCTTC; CDR3aa: CASSQPTSGPRGDEQFF
v_gene: TRBV30; j_gene: TRBJ2-3; abundance: NA; d_gene: TRBD2; CDR3nt: TGTGCCTGGTGGTCGACTAGCGGGTTGCAGTATTTT; CDR3aa: CAWWSTSGLQYF
v_gene: TRBV6-2/TRBV6-3; j_gene: TRBJ2-1; abundance: NA; d_gene: TRBD2; CDR3nt: TGTGCCAGCAGTTACCCTAATAGCGGGAGGTGGGATGAGCAGTTCTTC; CDR3aa: CASSYPNSGRWDEQFF
v_gene: TRBV19; j_gene: TRBJ2-1; abundance: NA; d_gene: TRBD2; CDR3nt: TGTGCCAGTAGTATATCTAGCGGGGCCAGCTCCTACAATGAGCAGTTCTTC; CDR3aa: CASSISSGASSYNEQFF
v_gene: TRBV10-3; j_gene: TRBJ2-7; abundance: many; d_gene: NA; CDR3nt: TGTGCCACTACCGGCTTAGACCCGAAAGTGGAGTACGAGCAGTACTTC; CDR3aa: CATTGLDPKVEYEQYF
v_gene: TRBV4-2; j_gene: TRBJ2-3; abundance: NA; d_gene: TRBD2; CDR3nt: TGTGCCAGCAGCCAGCCACCGACGGGGGGTAGCACAGATACGCAGTATTTT; CDR3aa: CASSQPPTGGSTDTQYF
v_gene: TRBV19; j_gene: TRBJ2-5; abundance: NA; d_gene: TRBD1; CDR3nt: TGTGCCAGTAGTATAACTTCCGGGACAGGGAAGGAGACCCAGTACTTC; CDR3aa: CASSITSGTGKETQYF
v_gene: TRBV18; j_gene: TRBJ2-2; abundance: NA; d_gene: TRBD1; CDR3nt: TGTGCCAGCTCACCTACAGGGGGCAGGAACACCGGGGAGCTGTTTTTT; CDR3aa: CASSPTGGRNTGELFF
v_gene: TRBV5-4; j_gene: TRBJ2-1; abundance: NA; d_gene: NA; CDR3nt: TGTGCCAGCAGCTTGGCCGGGACTCTTTATCTCGAGCAGTTCTTC; CDR3aa: CASSLAGTLYLEQFF
v_gene: TRBV6-2/TRBV6-3; j_gene: TRBJ2-1; abundance: NA; d_gene: TRBD2; CDR3nt: TGTGCCAGCAGTTACTCGGCGGGAGTCCCCTACAATGAGCAGTTCTTC; CDR3aa: CASSYSAGVPYNEQFF
v_gene: TRBV4-2; j_gene: TRBJ2-2; abundance: NA; d_gene: NA; CDR3nt: TGTGCCAGCAGCCCGCCCCCCGAGGGCGCCGGGGAGCTGTTTTTT; CDR3aa: CASSPPPEGAGELFF
v_gene: TRBV24-1; j_gene: TRBJ2-1; abundance: NA; d_gene: NA; CDR3nt: TGTGCCACCTCCGGGGGTAGCTCCTACAATGAGCAGTTCTTC; CDR3aa: CATSGGSSYNEQFF
v_gene: TRBV7-2; j_gene: TRBJ2-2; abundance: once; d_gene: NA; CDR3nt: TGTGCCAGCAGCTTAGGGTTTGGTAGAAACACCGGGGAGCTGTTTTTT; CDR3aa: CASSLGFGRNTGELFF
v_gene: TRBV5-1; j_gene: TRBJ2-1; abundance: NA; d_gene: NA; CDR3nt: TGCGCCAGCAGCTTGGCCATTGGACAGTCTTACAATGAGCAGTTCTTC; CDR3aa: CASSLAIGQSYNEQFF
v_gene: TRBV6-5; j_gene: TRBJ1-1; abundance: NA; d_gene: NA; CDR3nt: TGTGCCAGCAGTTCCAGCGTAGGGGGGAACACTGAAGCTTTCTTT; CDR3aa: CASSSSVGGNTEAFF
v_gene: TRBV28; j_gene: TRBJ1-5; abundance: NA; d_gene: NA; CDR3nt: TGTGCCAGCAGTATAAAGCCGGGACATCGCCATCAGCCCCAGCATTTT; CDR3aa: CASSIKPGHRHQPQHF
v_gene: TRBV27; j_gene: TRBJ2-1; abundance: NA; d_gene: TRBD2; CDR3nt: TGTGCCAGCGGACTAGCGTACCTTAGCTCCTACAATGAGCAGTTCTTC; CDR3aa: CASGLAYLSSYNEQFF
v_gene: TRBV10-3; j_gene: TRBJ2-1; abundance: NA; d_gene: TRBD1; CDR3nt: TGTGCCACGCGACAGGGGGCCCTTGATGAGCAGTTCTTC; CDR3aa: CATRQGALDEQFF
v_gene: TRBV5-1; j_gene: TRBJ2-7; abundance: NA; d_gene: NA; CDR3nt: TGCGCCAGCAGCTGGGAGGCCTCTAGTGATTCCCCACCAAAGCAGTACTTC; CDR3aa: CASSWEASSDSPPKQYF
v_gene: TRBV27; j_gene: TRBJ1-5; abundance: NA; d_gene: TRBD1; CDR3nt: TGTGCCAGCAGTAGGGGGCAGGAGGATCAGCCCCAGCATTTT; CDR3aa: CASSRGQEDQPQHF
v_gene: TRBV6-5; j_gene: TRBJ1-2; abundance: NA; d_gene: TRBD1; CDR3nt: TGTGCCAGCAGTCAACAGGGGGTCGGCTATGGCTACACCTTC; CDR3aa: CASSQQGVGYGYTF
v_gene: TRBV19; j_gene: TRBJ2-2; abundance: NA; d_gene: NA; CDR3nt: TGTGCCAGTACCACCGGGACTAACACCGGGGAGCTGTTTTTT; CDR3aa: CASTTGTNTGELFF
v_gene: TRBV7-9; j_gene: TRBJ1-4; abundance: NA; d_gene: NA; CDR3nt: TGTGCCAGCAGCTTAATAGTCTTGAGGAATGAAAAACTGTTTTTT; CDR3aa: CASSLIVLRNEKLFF
v_gene: TRBV4-2; j_gene: TRBJ2-3; abundance: NA; d_gene: NA; CDR3nt: TGTGCCAGCAGCCAAGAACCGGGTCTGGATACGCAGTATTTT; CDR3aa: CASSQEPGLDTQYF
v_gene: TRBV5-1; j_gene: TRBJ2-2; abundance: NA; d_gene: NA; CDR3nt: TGCGCCAGCAGCTGGCCTTTTTCCGGGGAGCTGTTTTTT; CDR3aa: CASSWPFSGELFF
v_gene: TRBV25-1; j_gene: TRBJ1-1; abundance: once; d_gene: NA; CDR3nt: TGTGCCAGCAGTGACCACGGACACAAGAACACTGAAGCTTTCTTT; CDR3aa: CASSDHGHKNTEAFF
v_gene: TRBV3-1/TRBV3-2; j_gene: TRBJ2-7; abundance: NA; d_gene: TRBD2; CDR3nt: TGTACCAGCAGCCCTACTAGCGGGAGGACGTACGAGCAGTACTTC; CDR3aa: CTSSPTSGRTYEQYF
v_gene: TRBV28; j_gene: TRBJ1-6; abundance: NA; d_gene: NA; CDR3nt: TGTGCCAGCAGTCCACCCGGGGAGGGCAATAATTCACCCCTCCACTTT; CDR3aa: CASSPPGEGNNSPLHF
v_gene: TRBV21-1; j_gene: TRBJ2-7; abundance: NA; d_gene: NA; CDR3nt: TGTGCCAGCAGCGAAGAACGGGACATTGACGAGCAGTACTTC; CDR3aa: CASSEERDIDEQYF
v_gene: TRBV6-5; j_gene: TRBJ2-7; abundance: once; d_gene: NA; CDR3nt: TGTGCCAGCAGTTATTCCCCACAGGACTCCTACGAGCAGTACTTC; CDR3aa: CASSYSPQDSYEQYF
v_gene: TRBV29-1; j_gene: TRBJ2-3; abundance: NA; d_gene: TRBD1; CDR3nt: TGCAGCGTTGCAAGGGGGCGCGGGACAGATACGCAGTATTTT; CDR3aa: CSVARGRGTDTQYF
v_gene: TRBV4-1; j_gene: TRBJ1-6; abundance: NA; d_gene: NA; CDR3nt: TGCGCCAGCAGCCAAGATCAGCGGGGCACTTTTGCCGTTAATTCACCCCTCCACTTT; CDR3aa: CASSQDQRGTFAVNSPLHF
v_gene: TRBV11-1; j_gene: TRBJ2-4; abundance: NA; d_gene: TRBD2; CDR3nt: TGTGCCAGCAGCCCCCTTCGGGAGGGGACGAACATTCAGTACTTC; CDR3aa: CASSPLREGTNIQYF